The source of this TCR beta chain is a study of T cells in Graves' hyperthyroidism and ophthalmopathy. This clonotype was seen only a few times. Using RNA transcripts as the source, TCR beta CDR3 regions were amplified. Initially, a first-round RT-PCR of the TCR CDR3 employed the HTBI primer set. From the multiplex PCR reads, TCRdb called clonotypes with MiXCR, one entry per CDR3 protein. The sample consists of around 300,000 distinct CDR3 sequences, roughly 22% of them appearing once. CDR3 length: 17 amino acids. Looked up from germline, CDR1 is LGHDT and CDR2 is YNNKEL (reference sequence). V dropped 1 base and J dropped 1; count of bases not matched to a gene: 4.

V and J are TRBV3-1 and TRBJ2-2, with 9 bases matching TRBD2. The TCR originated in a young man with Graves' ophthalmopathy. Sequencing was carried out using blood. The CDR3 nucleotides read TGTGCCAGCAGCCAAGCCCGGACTAGCGAGAACACCGGGGAGCTGTTTTTT. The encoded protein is CASSQARTSENTGELFF. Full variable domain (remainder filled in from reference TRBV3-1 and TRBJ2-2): DTAVSQTPKYLVTQMGNDKSIKCEQNLGHDTMYWYKQDSKKFLKIMFSYNNKELIINETVPNRFSPKSPDKAHLNLHINSLELGDSAVYFCASSQARTSENTGELFFGEGSRLTVL.